This T cell receptor (beta chain) was identified during a study of blood T cell repertoires in COVID-19. TCRdb keeps only in-frame clones here, not all; method: immunoSEQ multiplex PCR. This sample has 400,000 to 500,000 clones, with over 75% found just once. With 6 bases removed from V and 0 bases from J, the gap between germline ends came to 8 bases. The CDR3 loop spans 13 amino acids. This receptor was obtained from a woman in her thirties or forties who had recovered from COVID-19. Sequenced: PBMCs or T cells enriched from blood (not recorded which). The rearrangement joins TRBV12-3 or TRBV12-4 to TRBJ1-1, with no clear D. This CDR3 is CASSPQVNTEAFF. The CDR3 region has the DNA TGTGCCAGCAGCCCACAAGTGAACACTGAAGCTTTCTTT.